The 18 T cell receptor beta chains listed next were all sequenced from one sample in a study of CD8 T cells in Susac syndrome. After extraction with the RNeasy kit, roughly 0.5 to 1 ug of the RNA was reverse transcribed using random hexamers. TCRdb re-analysed the immunoSEQ multiplex PCR reads in MiXCR, keeping a single row per CDR3 protein. The table includes 130,000 or so distinct CDR3 sequences, just under 95% detected once. The source material was CD8+ T cells from PBMCs. The receptors originated from a human donor with Susac syndrome.

The chain uses TRBV3-1 and TRBJ2-2; D may be TRBD1 (6 bases). Trimming took 3 bases from V and 7 from J, leaving 12 bases between them. Germline values: CDR1 LGHDT, CDR2 YNNKEL (reference sequence). The length of the CDR3 is 14 residues. Here the CDR3 reads CASSHRTANGELFF. The CDR3 coding sequence is TGTGCCAGCAGCCATCGGACAGCGAACGGGGAGCTGTTTTTT.

The chain uses TRBV6-5 and TRBJ1-2, with TRBD1 identical over 7 bases. The germline gives CDR1 MNHEY, CDR2 SVGAGI. V lost 1 base to trimming and J lost 4 bases; unmatched junction nucleotides: 3. The CDR3 totals 14 residues. CDR3 in DNA: TGTGCCAGCAGTTACTTGACAGGGTTCTATGGCTACACCTTC. Translated: CASSYLTGFYGYTF.

The chain couples TRBV29-1 to TRBJ2-3, with 9 bases identical to TRBD2. This CDR3 is 16 amino acids long. J lost 4 bases, V lost 0 bases, and 8 bases had no gene match. Germline-derived CDR1 and CDR2 are SQVTM and ANQGSEA. Here the CDR3 reads CSVEDVAGALPDTQYF. The CDR3 DNA reads TGCAGCGTTGAAGACGTAGCGGGGGCCCTGCCAGATACGCAGTATTTT.

The chain joins TRBV6-5 to TRBJ1-2; maybe TRBD1 (6 bases). Deletions cut 4 bases from V and 4 bases from J, with 13 bases between. This CDR3 has 14 residues. CDR1 is MNHEY and CDR2 is SVGAGI in the germline V gene. This chain's CDR3 is CASSSLGGLYGYTF. The CDR3 DNA follows: TGTGCCAGCAGTTCCCTGGGGGGGCTCTATGGCTACACCTTC.

The rearrangement joins TRBV15 to TRBJ2-3, with 13 bases aligning to TRBD2. V trimming: 5 bases; J trimming: 1 base; junction bases outside the gene matches: 3. The CDR3 length is 16 residues. Germline V gene lookup returns CDR1 LNHNV and CDR2 YYDKDF (reference sequence). The CDR3 sequence is CATSPGLAGGTDTQYF. Here the CDR3 DNA reads TGTGCCACCAGCCCTGGACTAGCGGGGGGCACAGATACGCAGTATTTT. The whole variable domain, remainder taken from reference TRBV15 and TRBJ2-3, is DAMVIQNPRYQVTQFGKPVTLSCSQTLNHNVMYWYQQKSSQAPKLLFHYYDKDFNNEADTPDNFQSRRPNTSFCFLDIRSPGLGDTAMYLCATSPGLAGGTDTQYFGPGTRLTVL.

This clonotype was detected once. The rearrangement joins TRBV29-1 to TRBJ1-2; D is unclear. Germline V lookup: CDR1 SQVTM, CDR2 ANQGSEA. Trimming took off 3 bases at V and 5 bases at J, with 10 bases between the two ends. CDR3 length: 12 residues. CDR3 bases: TGCAGCGTTGAGGGCAGCCTATATGGCTACACCTTC. Amino acid sequence: CSVEGSLYGYTF.

Worth noting for this clonotype: One junction end disagrees with the germline gene, perhaps due to a read error. The chain uses TRBV5-1 and TRBJ1-6; TRBD1 matches at 7 bases. CDR3 size: 14 residues. Germline-derived CDR1 and CDR2 are SGHRS and YFSETQ. The CDR3 nucleotides read TGCGCCAGCAGACGGGACAGAGAGCATTCACCCCTCCATTTT. This gives the protein CASRRDREHSPLHF.

The V and J genes are TRBV6-2 or TRBV6-3 and TRBJ1-6; 9 positions agree with TRBD1. The CDR3 is 13 residues long. Germline V gene data show CDR1 as MNHEY and CDR2 as SVGEGT. Trimming at V came to 0 bases and at J to 15 bases, leaving 3 bases not matched to a gene. CDR3 sequence reads: CASSYSGTGNLHF. The CDR3 DNA is TGTGCCAGCAGTTACTCCGGGACAGGGAACCTCCACTTT.

This clonotype has a single count. V usage is TRBV6-5 and J usage is TRBJ1-2; 7 bases fit TRBD1. Looked up from germline, CDR1 is MNHEY and CDR2 is SVGAGI. V dropped 3 bases and J dropped 6; count of bases not matched to a gene: 10. This CDR3 has 15 residues. The DNA of the CDR3 is TGTGCCAGCAGTTATCAAGAGGGGGCAATCGATGGCTACACCTTC. Translated, it gives CASSYQEGAIDGYTF.

The chain uses TRBV6-2 or TRBV6-3 and TRBJ1-2; no reliable D call. Germline V gene lookup returns CDR1 MNHEY and CDR2 SVGEGT. V lost 3 bases to trimming and J lost 8 bases, with 13 bases between them. CDR3 length: 13 residues. CDR3 residues: CASSYESPWGYTF. CDR3 sequence (DNA): TGTGCCAGCAGTTATGAGTCCCCCTGGGGCTACACCTTC.

The gene calls are TRBV6-5 and TRBJ2-1; D is unclear. Germline V CDR1 and CDR2: MNHEY, SVGAGI. CDR3 length: 14 amino acids. Trimming shortened V by 2 bases and J by 10 bases, and 15 bases separated the two germline ends. The CDR3: CASSYTSGRLEQFF. The CDR3, as DNA: TGTGCCAGCAGTTACACCTCTGGCAGGCTGGAGCAGTTCTTC.

The V and J genes are TRBV12-3 or TRBV12-4 and TRBJ1-5; 9 nucleotides align to TRBD1. V gave up 8 bases and J gave up 5 bases; unmatched junction bases: 7. The CDR3 loop spans 14 amino acids. The DNA for the CDR3 is TGTGCCAGCTCTACGGGGACAGGGTATCAGCCCCAGCATTTT. Translating it yields CASSTGTGYQPQHF.

V usage is TRBV27 and J usage is TRBJ2-3; possibly TRBD2 for D (5 bases). The germline V gene has CDR1 MNHEY and CDR2 SMNVEV (reference sequence). The CDR3 is 16 amino acids. V shed 0 bases and J shed 2 bases, with 12 bases lying between them. The DNA for the CDR3 is TGTGCCAGCAGTTTATCAGGACTCGGGATCACAGATACGCAGTATTTT. Translating gives CASSLSGLGITDTQYF.

The chain links TRBV6-6 to TRBJ2-3; D tentatively fits TRBD1 or TRBD2 (5 bases each). Germline V lookup: CDR1 MNHNY, CDR2 SVGAGI (reference sequence). This CDR3 is built from 11 residues. V was trimmed by 7 bases and J by 8 bases, leaving 10 bases between them. In DNA, the CDR3 is TGTGCCAGCATCTCCGGGACTACGCAGTATTTT. Protein: CASISGTTQYF.

J is TRBJ2-2 and V is TRBV19, with D uncertain. CDR1 and CDR2 from the germline V gene are LNHDA and SQIVND (reference sequence). The CDR3 covers 13 residues. V was clipped by 3 bases and J by 2 bases, with 4 bases between them. In DNA form, the CDR3 reads TGTGCCAGTAGTATGCATAACACCGGGGAGCTGTTTTTT. Amino acids: CASSMHNTGELFF.

The chain uses TRBV11-2 and TRBJ2-2; no reliable D call. CDR3 length: 13 amino acids. The V gene's germline CDR1 is SGHAT and CDR2 FQNNGV. The germline V and J ends were trimmed by 1 base and 2 bases, with 2 bases remaining between them. CDR3 sequence: CASSLVNTGELFF. CDR3 DNA sequence: TGTGCCAGCAGCTTAGTAAACACCGGGGAGCTGTTTTTT.

This clonotype appeared a single time. The chain couples TRBV27 to TRBJ2-2; TRBD1 matches at 7 bases. The CDR3 is 12 amino acids. V trimming: 8 bases; J trimming: 6 bases; junction bases outside the gene matches: 3. CDR1 is MNHEY, CDR2 SMNVEV, per germline (reference sequence). CDR3 DNA sequence: TGTGCCAGCGGCAGGGGGTCCGGGGAGCTGTTTTTT. It codes for CASGRGSGELFF.

This rearrangement joins TRBV29-1 to TRBJ1-2; TRBD1 matches at 10 bases. The CDR3 covers 15 residues. V shed 0 bases, J shed 7 bases, and the junction held 8 bases outside the gene matches. Per the germline V gene, CDR1 is SQVTM and CDR2 is ANQGSEA. The CDR3 is CSVEEWGTGVGGYTF. CDR3 DNA: TGCAGCGTTGAAGAGTGGGGGACAGGGGTAGGTGGCTACACCTTC.